This TCR beta chain was identified in a study of CD8 T cell repertoires and HIV-1 epitope variants (dated by TCRdb to the early 2020s). Regarding the study in general: Twenty-five peptides representing autologous and known Gag and Nef epitope variants were each used to stimulate T cells in separate culture wells. Among the control conditions were a peptide pool of CMV, EBV and flu, the Ebola AY9 epitope serving as a negative control, and a well with no peptide. Three Gag epitope families and Nef HW9 and YT9 were included among the tested epitopes. T cells were enriched with the EasySep Human T Cell Enrichment Kit and co-cultured with equal numbers of autologous T cell-negative cells as antigen-presenting cells. Cultures were maintained for about ten days in IMDM with gentamicin, and half-media changes adding IL-2, IL-7 and IL-15 were performed on days 3 and 7. An aliquot of 1M T cells was set aside as an uncultured baseline condition, separate from the approximately 83 T cell cultures. A total of around 83 T cell cultures were run, with each culture condition performed in triplicate except for one peptide, which was performed in duplicate. Here is what the overall study found, with its caveats: Four to six clonotypes recognized the Nef KF9 family and one clonotype recognized the HW9 family, while no responses were seen to the TAALDMSHF plasma variant. The assay identified only TCR beta chains and indicated proliferation to antigen, not T cell function or cytokine profile. Nine antigen-specific TCR beta clonotypes were identified, of which five or six appeared to be cross-reactive for autologous or known escape epitope variants.

The EasySep Human CD8+ T Cell Enrichment Kit was used on day 10 to isolate CD8+ T cells from every culture. Sequencing of TCR beta CDR3 regions was done on the immunoSEQ platform at survey depth. The QIAamp DNA micro kit was used to extract genomic DNA from every cultured and uncultured CD8+ T cell population. The original pipeline was this. Samples with fewer than 5,000 productive reads were excluded, which removed about 6% of the 75 HIV peptide-stimulated cultures. A MANAFEST web app trimmed sequences to CDR3 and removed nonproductive sequences, CDR3s under 5 amino acids, and those not starting C or ending F/W. Antigen-specific clonotypes had to expand in at least 2 of 3 replicates versus no-peptide control at FDR 0.01, only within one epitope family. A specific clonotype also had to show a frequency at least fivefold higher than in wells stimulated with peptides from other epitope families. TCRdb took over this immuneACCESS table, retaining in-frame rearrangements with V and J assigned. Such tables are incomplete; in checked studies, under half of the missing clones stem from an unresolved V gene, and the remainder is unexplained. V, J and clone size are taken as reported in that table, and D and trimming were inferred from the DNA itself. The table for this sample lists over 1,500 clones; just over 70% of them were counted only once. Jointly, the top ten make up about 40% of the sample.

The CDR3 covers 15 residues, taking in both the cysteine and the phenylalanine. The retained sequence is limited to the CDR3, 45 bases, with the frame set at the first base. CDR1 and CDR2 are drawn from the germline V gene (reference sequence): SGHKS, YYEKEE. V sheds 1 base and J sheds 5 bases, leaving 15 bases between their ends. Comment on this clone: What antigen it recognizes has not been identified. Base qualities are not provided; no much larger clone lies one nucleotide away.

The clonotype comes from a male donor with HIV. The chain is assembled from TRBV5-5 and TRBJ1-1; the D gene cannot be resolved reliably. Sequenced input: cultured CD8+ T cells derived from PBMCs. The DNA sequence follows: TGTGCCAGCAGCTTGTACAGAGTGAGTACAACTGAAGCTTTCTTT. Its translation reads: CASSLYRVSTTEAFF. Extended through the reference TRBV5-5 and TRBJ1-1 proteins, this CDR3 yields the full variable domain: DAGVTQSPTHLIKTRGQQVTLRCSPISGHKSVSWYQQVLGQGPQFIFQYYEKEERGRGNFPDRFSARQFPNYSSELNVNALLLGDSALYLCASSLYRVSTTEAFFGQGTRLTVV.